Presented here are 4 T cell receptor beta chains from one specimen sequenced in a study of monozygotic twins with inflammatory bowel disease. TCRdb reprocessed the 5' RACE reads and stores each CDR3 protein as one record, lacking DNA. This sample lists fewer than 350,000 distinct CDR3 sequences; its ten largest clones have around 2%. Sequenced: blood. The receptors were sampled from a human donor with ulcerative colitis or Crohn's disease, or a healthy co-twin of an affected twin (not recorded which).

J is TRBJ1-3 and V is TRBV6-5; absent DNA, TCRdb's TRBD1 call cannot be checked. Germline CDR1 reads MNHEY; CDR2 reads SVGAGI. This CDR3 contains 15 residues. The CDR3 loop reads CASSYSGQAGNTIYF.

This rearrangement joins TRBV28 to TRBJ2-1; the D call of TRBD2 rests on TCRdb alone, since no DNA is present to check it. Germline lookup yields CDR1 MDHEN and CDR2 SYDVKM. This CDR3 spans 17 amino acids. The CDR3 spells CASSLPGLMAGVNEQFF.

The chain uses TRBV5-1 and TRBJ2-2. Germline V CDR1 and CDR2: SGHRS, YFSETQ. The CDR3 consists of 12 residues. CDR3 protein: CASSAYPGELFF.

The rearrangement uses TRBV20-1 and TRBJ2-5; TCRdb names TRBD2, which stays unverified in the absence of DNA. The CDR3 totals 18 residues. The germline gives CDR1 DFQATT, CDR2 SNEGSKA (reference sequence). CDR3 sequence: CSARDRRTSGRGVQTQYF.